A single sample gave rise to the 31 T cell receptor beta chains below, sequenced in a study of T cells in Graves' hyperthyroidism and ophthalmopathy. The CDR3 regions of TCR beta were amplified from RNA transcripts. The HTBI primer set drove a first-round RT-PCR of the TCR CDR3. TCRdb processed the multiplex PCR reads anew with MiXCR; each CDR3 protein has one entry. Among approximately 870,000 distinct CDR3 sequences listed, roughly 37% were seen once. Sequenced input: blood. The receptors here all came from a man aged 18 to 29 with Graves' hyperthyroidism.

The count of this clonotype is one. The rearrangement joins TRBV7-8 to TRBJ2-2; a possible D gene is TRBD2 (6 bases). With 5 bases removed from V and 1 base from J, the gap between germline ends came to 20 bases. The CDR3 is 18 residues long. Germline values: CDR1 SGHVS, CDR2 FQNEAQ. The CDR3 loop reads CASSQDGEAGLNTGELFF. Written as DNA, the CDR3 is TGTGCCAGCAGCCAAGATGGAGAGGCGGGACTGAACACCGGGGAGCTGTTTTTT.

This clonotype was counted only a few times. V and J are TRBV6-1 and TRBJ1-4, with D possibly matching TRBD1 (6 bases). Trimming removed 1 base at V and 7 bases at J, with 19 bases between. CDR1 and CDR2 from the germline V gene are MNHNS and SASEGT. This CDR3 has 17 residues. The CDR3, as DNA: TGTGCCAGCAGTGAAGACAGGGCAGACAGGAGGGTTGAAAAACTGTTTTTT. Its protein product is CASSEDRADRRVEKLFF.

Only a few counts were recorded for this clonotype. This sequence joins TRBV7-8 and TRBJ1-1; weak D call: TRBD1 (5 bases). The V gene lost 4 bases and the J gene lost 1 base, with 13 bases spanning the gap. Germline CDR1 SGHVS, CDR2 FQNEAQ. CDR3 length: 15 residues. CDR3 loop: CASSSRGLSNTEAFF. The CDR3 DNA follows: TGTGCCAGCAGCTCCCGGGGCCTATCGAACACTGAAGCTTTCTTT.

This clonotype was recorded at least ten times. The chain recombines TRBV20-1 with TRBJ1-1; TRBD1 aligns across 7 bases. V trimming: 6 bases; J trimming: 2 bases; junction bases outside the gene matches: 3. This CDR3 has 12 amino acids. Looked up from germline, CDR1 is DFQATT and CDR2 is SNEGSKA (reference sequence). CDR3 DNA: TGCAGTGCCCACAGGGGTAACACTGAAGCTTTCTTT. Its translation: CSAHRGNTEAFF.

The genes are TRBV29-1 and TRBJ1-3, with a weak D call TRBD1 (5 bases). This CDR3 is built from 15 residues. Per germline, CDR1 SQVTM and CDR2 ANQGSEA. Trimming stripped 4 bases from V and 2 bases from J, with 15 bases between. CDR3 nucleotide sequence: TGCAGCGTTGGGGGGGGGATGGGTGCTGGAAACACCATATATTTT. This encodes CSVGGGMGAGNTIYF.

This clonotype was detected many times. The germline gene is not matched at one end of the junction; a read error may be the cause. The chain has TRBV5-1 and TRBJ1-5, with a tentative D call TRBD1 (6 bases). The CDR3 sequence is 14 residues long. Looked up from germline, CDR1 is SGHRS and CDR2 is YFSETQ. CDR3 sequence (DNA): TGTGCCAGCAGCTCCCGGCAGGGGAATCAGCCCCAGCATTTT. This translates into CASSSRQGNQPQHF.

This clonotype was detected only a few times. CDR3 sequence (DNA): TGTGCCAGCAGCCCTAGCGGGGGGACAGAGACCCAGTACTTC. Protein sequence: CASSPSGGTETQYF. The chain links TRBV7-9 to TRBJ2-5, with 11 nucleotides matching TRBD2. Losses at the gene ends were 5 bases for V and 4 bases for J; bases not matched to a gene: 3. CDR1 is SEHNR and CDR2 is FQNEAQ in the germline V gene (reference sequence). CDR3 length: 14 amino acids.

This clonotype was observed once. V gene TRBV7-9 combines with J gene TRBJ2-7; the D is unclear. Germline CDR1 is SEHNR and CDR2 is FQNEAQ (reference sequence). V gave up 3 bases and J gave up 2 bases, with 17 bases separating them. The CDR3 is 16 residues long. The CDR3 DNA sequence: TGTGCCAGCAGCTTGGATCAGCTGGGGTATACCTACGAGCAGTACTTC. Residues: CASSLDQLGYTYEQYF.

This clonotype was counted once. One end of the junction does not line up with germline, which may come from a read error. The chain uses TRBV6-5 and TRBJ1-1, with D possibly TRBD1 on 5 matching bases. The germline V gene encodes CDR1 MNHEY and CDR2 SVGAGI. There are 12 residues in the CDR3. CDR3 DNA sequence: TGTGTCAGCAGCTCCCCGGGGCCCGAAGCTTTCTTT. As protein: CVSSSPGPEAFF.

The chain uses TRBV9 and TRBJ1-2; D possibly corresponds to TRBD1 (6 bases). V lost 3 bases, J lost 4 bases, and 13 bases lay in between. This CDR3 has 14 residues. The germline CDR1 and CDR2 sequences are SGDLS and YYNGEE. The CDR3 sequence: CASSARQEAYGYTF. CDR3 nucleotides: TGTGCCAGCAGCGCCCGACAGGAGGCCTATGGCTACACCTTC.

This chain connects TRBV5-1 to TRBJ2-3; tentatively, D is TRBD1 or TRBD2 (6 bases each). Germline CDR1 and CDR2: SGHRS and YFSETQ. Between the trimmed V and J ends, which lost 4 bases and 4 bases, there was a span of 19 bases. CDR3 length: 16 amino acids. CDR3 sequence: CASSPDQGRRADTQYF. CDR3 nucleotide sequence: TGCGCCAGCAGCCCGGACCAGGGGAGGAGAGCAGATACGCAGTATTTT.

The table lists this clonotype with a few counts. The chain joins TRBV12-3 or TRBV12-4 to TRBJ1-4, with 9 positions matching TRBD1. The V gene end was trimmed by 6 bases and the J gene end by 5 bases; junction bases not matched to a gene: 4. The CDR3 contains 14 residues. CDR3 amino acids: CASRRDRVNEKLFF. The CDR3 coding sequence is TGTGCCAGCAGACGGGACAGGGTCAATGAAAAACTGTTTTTT.

The chain carries TRBV25-1 and TRBJ1-2; D not resolved. Germline assignment: CDR1 MGHDK and CDR2 SYGVNS. This CDR3 spans 13 amino acids. V lost 7 bases, J lost 1 base, and 10 bases lay in between. The DNA for the CDR3 is TGTGCCAGCATCTCCGGGTATAACTATGGCTACACCTTC. Encoded protein: CASISGYNYGYTF.

The chain uses TRBV19 and TRBJ1-5; D is uncertain. Trimming pared 2 bases from V and 2 bases from J, leaving 10 bases between. This CDR3 comprises 15 residues. Germline-derived CDR1 and CDR2 are LNHDA and SQIVND (reference sequence). The CDR3 DNA is TGTGCCAGTAGTATACGGGCGGACCGCAATCAGCCCCAGCATTTT. Translation gives CASSIRADRNQPQHF.

This clonotype appeared many times. The V call is TRBV9, the J call TRBJ1-2; D remains unclear. V was trimmed by 0 bases and J by 6 bases, leaving 15 bases between them. Germline CDR1 is SGDLS and CDR2 is YYNGEE. CDR3 length: 15 residues. The chain's CDR3 is CASSVAPFGEDGYTF. The CDR3 DNA reads as TGTGCCAGCAGCGTAGCTCCCTTTGGAGAGGATGGCTACACCTTC.

This clonotype was detected only a few times. The chain joins TRBV6-5 to TRBJ2-6, with a possible D match to TRBD1 (5 bases). V shed 6 bases and J shed 12 bases, with 15 bases lying between them. The CDR3 is 13 residues long. Germline CDR1 MNHEY, CDR2 SVGAGI. CDR3 sequence: CASSYEQASVLTF. The CDR3 nucleotides read TGTGCCAGCAGCTACGAACAGGCGAGCGTCCTGACTTTC.

The V and J genes are TRBV6-5 and TRBJ1-4; D not certain. Trimming took off 0 bases at V and 4 bases at J, with 12 bases between the two ends. The CDR3 consists of 16 residues. Germline V gene data show CDR1 as MNHEY and CDR2 as SVGAGI. The CDR3 here is CASSYSLRTDNEKLFF. The CDR3 coding sequence is TGTGCCAGCAGTTACTCGCTTCGGACCGATAATGAAAAACTGTTTTTT.

V and J are TRBV25-1 and TRBJ1-2; perhaps TRBD1 as D (6 bases). Looked up from germline, CDR1 is MGHDK and CDR2 is SYGVNS. V was cut by 6 bases and J by 2 bases, with 7 bases left in between. CDR3 length equals 12 residues. For the CDR3, the DNA is TGTGCCAGCAGGGGGGCGAACTATGGCTACACCTTC. Protein product: CASRGANYGYTF.

The chain couples TRBV25-1 to TRBJ2-2; 8 positions agree with TRBD2. Germline assignment: CDR1 MGHDK and CDR2 SYGVNS. The CDR3 loop spans 17 amino acids. V shed 3 bases and J 4 bases; nucleotides not matched to a gene: 10. As DNA, the CDR3 is TGTGCCAGCAGTGATCCTTTCGGGAGGGCCTCCACCGGGGAGCTGTTTTTT. It translates to CASSDPFGRASTGELFF.

In this sample, this clonotype turned up a few times. J is TRBJ1-1 and V is TRBV7-6; TRBD1 aligns across 8 bases. The CDR3 has 15 amino acids. The V and J ends lost 5 bases and 10 bases, in that order; junction bases with no gene match: 15. CDR1 and CDR2 (germline): SGHVS, FNYEAQ. The CDR3 DNA follows: TGTGCCAGCAGCCCCGACCCGGGACAGGCCTTGGGAGCTTTCTTT. Residues: CASSPDPGQALGAFF.

At least ten counts were recorded for this clonotype. The rearrangement joins TRBV3-1 to TRBJ1-2, with D perhaps matching TRBD1 (6 bases). This CDR3 spans 14 amino acids. Looked up from germline, CDR1 is LGHDT and CDR2 is YNNKEL (reference sequence). Trimming took 1 base from V and 4 from J, leaving 10 bases between them. DNA of the CDR3: TGTGCCAGCAGCCAAGCAACCAGGGGCTATGGCTACACCTTC. This encodes CASSQATRGYGYTF.

Worth noting for this clonotype: This may arise from a read error, as a much more abundant clone is one base away. V and J are TRBV9 and TRBJ1-1; D gene unclear. This CDR3 spans 14 amino acids. Trimming removed 5 bases at V and 4 bases at J, with 15 bases between. From germline, CDR1 is SGDLS and CDR2 YYNGEE. The CDR3 DNA follows: TGTGCCAGCAGTAATACACCAGAGAGCACTGAAGCTTTCTTT. The encoded protein is CASSNTPESTEAFF. The full variable domain, with the rest looked up from reference TRBV9 and TRBJ1-1, is DSGVTQTPKHLITATGQRVTLRCSPRSGDLSVYWYQQSLDQGLQFLIQYYNGEERAKGNILERFSAQQFPDLHSELNLSSLELGDSALYFCASSNTPESTEAFFGQGTRLTVV.

This clonotype was seen at least ten times. The rearrangement links TRBV15 to TRBJ2-7; 7 bases map to TRBD2. Germline-derived CDR1 and CDR2 are LNHNV and YYDKDF (reference sequence). This CDR3 has 15 residues. V was clipped by 5 bases and J by 2 bases; unmatched bases: 9. In nucleotides, the CDR3 is TGTGCCACCAGCCTATCCGGCGGGGGACCCTACGAGCAGTACTTC. This encodes CATSLSGGGPYEQYF.

This chain uses TRBV24-1 with TRBJ2-5; no firm D call. V lost 2 bases and J lost 2, with 8 bases in between. In germline, CDR1 is KGHDR, CDR2 SFDVKD. CDR3 length equals 14 residues. CDR3 sequence: CATSDSGLQETQYF. Here the CDR3 DNA reads TGTGCCACCAGTGATTCAGGTTTACAAGAGACCCAGTACTTC.

This chain links TRBV7-9 with TRBJ2-7; a possible D gene is TRBD1 (8 bases). Germline assignment: CDR1 SEHNR and CDR2 FQNEAQ (reference sequence). Trimming shortened V by 5 bases and J by 4 bases, and 18 bases separated the two germline ends. The CDR3 length is 15 residues. The CDR3 here is CASSLPHRGGYEQYF. The CDR3 coding sequence is TGTGCCAGCAGCCTACCCCACAGGGGGGGTTACGAGCAGTACTTC.

The V gene is TRBV9, the J gene TRBJ1-1; 8 bases fit TRBD1. V gave up 4 bases and J gave up 8 bases; unmatched junction bases: 7. This CDR3 comprises 13 residues. CDR1 SGDLS and CDR2 YYNGEE come from the germline V gene. CDR3 protein: CASSYQGAEEAFF. The CDR3 DNA is TGTGCCAGCAGCTATCAGGGGGCAGAAGAAGCTTTCTTT.

The chain employs TRBV11-2 and TRBJ1-6; D gene ambiguous. This CDR3 contains 14 residues. V was trimmed by 4 bases and J by 6 bases, leaving 10 bases between them. Germline V lookup: CDR1 SGHAT, CDR2 FQNNGV. The CDR3, as DNA: TGTGCCAGCAGCTCACAGAGCTTTAATTCACCCCTCCACTTT. This codes for CASSSQSFNSPLHF. The full variable domain, rest sourced from reference TRBV11-2 and TRBJ1-6, is EAGVAQSPRYKIIEKRQSVAFWCNPISGHATLYWYQQILGQGPKLLIQFQNNGVVDDSQLPKDRFSAERLKGVDSTLKIQPAKLEDSAVYLCASSSQSFNSPLHFGNGTRLTVT.

This clonotype showed up just a few times. V is TRBV2 and J is TRBJ1-2; maybe TRBD1 (5 bases). The CDR3 totals 13 residues. Germline values: CDR1 SNHLY, CDR2 FYNNEI. The ends were cut back, 4 bases at V and 12 bases at J, with 18 bases in the middle. The CDR3 here is CASSGEQARGHTF. CDR3 in DNA: TGTGCCAGCAGTGGGGAACAAGCGCGGGGCCACACCTTC.

This clonotype turned up a few times. The rearrangement joins TRBV9 to TRBJ2-2; 8 bases agree with TRBD1. The CDR3 sequence is 16 residues long. Germline CDR1 SGDLS, CDR2 YYNGEE. Unmatched junction bases numbered 12, after V lost 4 bases and J lost 7 bases. The CDR3 protein is CASSLRQGFPNGELFF. CDR3 bases: TGTGCCAGCAGCCTCCGACAGGGGTTTCCGAACGGGGAGCTGTTTTTT.

The chain is built from TRBV9 and TRBJ2-2, with D tentatively TRBD2 (5 bases). Germline lookup yields CDR1 SGDLS and CDR2 YYNGEE. The CDR3 runs 17 residues. Between the trimmed V and J ends, which lost 4 bases and 7 bases, there was a span of 23 bases. In nucleotides, the CDR3 is TGTGCCAGCAGCTTACGAGAGGGCCGACTGTGCTTCGGGGAGCTGTTTTTT. This gives the protein CASSLREGRLCFGELFF.

In its sample, this clonotype was seen many times. The V call is TRBV29-1, the J call TRBJ2-7, with TRBD2 matching over 10 bases. Germline values: CDR1 SQVTM, CDR2 ANQGSEA. CDR3 length: 13 residues. Trimming at V came to 4 bases and at J to 7 bases, leaving 7 bases not matched to a gene. CDR3 region: CSVVTSGISEQYF. CDR3 DNA sequence: TGCAGCGTTGTTACTAGCGGGATCTCGGAGCAGTACTTC.